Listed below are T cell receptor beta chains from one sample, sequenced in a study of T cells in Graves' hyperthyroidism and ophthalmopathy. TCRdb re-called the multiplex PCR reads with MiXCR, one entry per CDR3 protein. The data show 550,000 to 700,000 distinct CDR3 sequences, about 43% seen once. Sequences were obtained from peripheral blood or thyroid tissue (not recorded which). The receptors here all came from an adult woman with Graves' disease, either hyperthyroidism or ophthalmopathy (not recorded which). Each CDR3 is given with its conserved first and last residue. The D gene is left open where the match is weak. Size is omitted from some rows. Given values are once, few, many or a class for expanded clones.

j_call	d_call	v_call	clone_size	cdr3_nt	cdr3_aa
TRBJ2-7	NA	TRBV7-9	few	TGTGCCAGCAGCTTAAGTGAACTAAACTACGAGCAGTACTTC	CASSLSELNYEQYF
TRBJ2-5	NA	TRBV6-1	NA	TGTGCCAGCAGTGAGTTGTCGAACACCGGGGAGACCCAGTACTTC	CASSELSNTGETQYF
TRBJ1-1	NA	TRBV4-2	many	TGTGCCAGCAGCCAAGTCCGGCCGAACACTGAAGCTTTCTTT	CASSQVRPNTEAFF
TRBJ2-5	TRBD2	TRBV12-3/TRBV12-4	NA	TGTGCCAGCCCCGGGACTAGCGGGAGAGAGGAGACCCAGTACTTC	CASPGTSGREETQYF
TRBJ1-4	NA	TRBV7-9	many	TGTGCCAGCAGCACTAGCCGTTTCAAGACAGCAACTAATGAAAAACTGTTTTTT	CASSTSRFKTATNEKLFF
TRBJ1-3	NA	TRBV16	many	TGTGCCAGCAGCCAATCCGACTCTGGAAACACCATATATTTT	CASSQSDSGNTIYF
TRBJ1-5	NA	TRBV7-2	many	TGTGCCAGCAGCTTAGGGGGGAGAGGCAATCAGCCCCAGCATTTT	CASSLGGRGNQPQHF
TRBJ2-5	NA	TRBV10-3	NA	TGTGCCATCAGTGAGGAGCGTTTGGAGACCCAGTACTTC	CAISEERLETQYF
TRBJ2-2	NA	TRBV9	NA	TGTGCCAGCAGCCCACAACAGGGTGCGGGGTTCCGGGAGCTGTTTTTT	CASSPQQGAGFRELFF
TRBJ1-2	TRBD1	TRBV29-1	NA	TGCAGCCCAGGGGGGGCCACGGTCTATGGCTACACCTTC	CSPGGATVYGYTF
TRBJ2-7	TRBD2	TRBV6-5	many	TGTGCCAGCAGTTACAACGGGGGGGAGTACGAGCAGTACTTC	CASSYNGGEYEQYF
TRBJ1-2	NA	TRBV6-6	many	TGTGCCAGCAGTTCAGATGGGGGGGCTCCCTATGGCTACACCTTC	CASSSDGGAPYGYTF
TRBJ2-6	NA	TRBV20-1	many	TGCAGTGCAACCTCGGGGGCCTCTGGGGCCAACGTCCTGACTTTC	CSATSGASGANVLTF
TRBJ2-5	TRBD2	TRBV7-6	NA	TGTGCCAGTAGCGGGAAATCCCAGTACTTC	CASSGKSQYF